This T cell receptor beta chain originates from a study of OX40 agonist ivuxolimab in advanced cancers. Study information: Patients receiving dose escalation had hepatocellular carcinoma, melanoma, renal cell or head and neck cancer.

Baseline, cycle 4 day 1, and cycle 7 day 1 were the blood sampling points. Sequencing was performed with immunoSEQ multiplex PCR; in TCRdb, only in-frame clones are kept and a portion is missing. The repertoire holds more than 65,000 clones, with around 82% as singletons. The V end lost 3 bases, the J end lost 6 bases, and 11 bases lay between the germline ends. Germline CDR1 MRHNA, CDR2 SNTAGT. CDR3 length: 14 residues. Sequenced here: CD4+ or CD8+ T cells sorted from blood, sampled in a trial of the OX40 agonist ivuxolimab. The source of this sequence is an adult with an advanced solid tumor such as melanoma, head and neck, liver or kidney cancer. This chain joins TRBV6-4 and TRBJ1-4; D is perhaps TRBD1 (5 bases). Here the CDR3 DNA reads TGTGCCAGCAGTGAGAGGCAGGGCGATGAAAAACTGTTTTTT. It codes for CASSERQGDEKLFF.